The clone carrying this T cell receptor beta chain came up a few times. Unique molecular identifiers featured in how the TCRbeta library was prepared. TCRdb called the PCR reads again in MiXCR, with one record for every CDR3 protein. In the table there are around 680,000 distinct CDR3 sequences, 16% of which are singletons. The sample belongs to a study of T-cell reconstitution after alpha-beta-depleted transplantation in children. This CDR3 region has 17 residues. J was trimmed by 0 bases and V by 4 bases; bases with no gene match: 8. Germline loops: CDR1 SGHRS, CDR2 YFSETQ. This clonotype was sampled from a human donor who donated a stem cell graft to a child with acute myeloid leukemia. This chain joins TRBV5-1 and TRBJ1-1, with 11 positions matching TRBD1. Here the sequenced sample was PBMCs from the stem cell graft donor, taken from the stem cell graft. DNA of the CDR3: TGCGCCAGCAGCAAACTAGGACAGGGGGCATTGAACACTGAAGCTTTCTTT. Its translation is CASSKLGQGALNTEAFF.